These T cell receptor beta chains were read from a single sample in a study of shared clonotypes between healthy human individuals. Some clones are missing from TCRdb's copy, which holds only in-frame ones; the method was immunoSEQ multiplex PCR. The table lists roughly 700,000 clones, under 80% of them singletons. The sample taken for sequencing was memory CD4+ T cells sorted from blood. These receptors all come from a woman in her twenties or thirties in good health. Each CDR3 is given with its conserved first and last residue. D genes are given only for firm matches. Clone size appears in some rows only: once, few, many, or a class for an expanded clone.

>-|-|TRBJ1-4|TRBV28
CASRSQGATNEKLFF
TGTGCCAGCAGATCACAGGGAGCAACTAATGAAAAACTGTTTTTT
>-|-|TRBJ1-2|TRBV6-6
CASSYSDRNYGYTF
TGTGCCAGCAGTTACTCGGACAGAAACTATGGCTACACCTTC
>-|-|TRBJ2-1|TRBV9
CASTEKVVSGNEQFF
TGTGCCAGCACCGAAAAGGTGGTTAGCGGTAATGAGCAGTTCTTC
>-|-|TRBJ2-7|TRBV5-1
CASRAGTGQNTYEQYF
TGCGCCAGCAGGGCTGGTACGGGTCAGAACACCTACGAGCAGTACTTC
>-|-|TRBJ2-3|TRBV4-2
CASSQDQGTPIQYF
TGTGCCAGCAGCCAAGATCAAGGGACTCCTATCCAGTATTTT
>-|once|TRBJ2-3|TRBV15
CATEAADRGGVTQYF
TGTGCCACCGAGGCGGCGGACCGAGGGGGGGTTACGCAGTATTTT
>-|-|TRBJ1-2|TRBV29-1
CSVDRVGNSVSGYTF
TGCAGCGTTGACCGAGTGGGGAATTCCGTTTCTGGCTACACCTTC
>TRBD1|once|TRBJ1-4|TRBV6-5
CASRRDRRNEKLFF
TGTGCCAGCAGAAGGGACAGGAGAAATGAAAAACTGTTTTTT
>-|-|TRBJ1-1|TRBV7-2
CASSLVRRNTEAFF
TGTGCCAGCAGCCTTGTCCGACGGAACACTGAAGCTTTCTTT
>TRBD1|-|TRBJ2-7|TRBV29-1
CSVVSGTGFEQYF
TGCAGCGTTGTGTCCGGGACAGGGTTCGAGCAGTACTTC
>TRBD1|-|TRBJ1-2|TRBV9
CASSLTGENYGYTF
TGTGCCAGCAGCTTAACAGGGGAGAACTATGGCTACACCTTC
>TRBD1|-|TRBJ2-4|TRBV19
CASTQEDRDFGRLNF
TGTGCCAGTACCCAGGAAGACAGGGATTTTGGACGTTTGAACTTC
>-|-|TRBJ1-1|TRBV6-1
CASSDRLGRSRNTEAFF
TGTGCCAGCAGTGATCGCCTAGGCAGATCAAGGAACACTGAAGCTTTCTTT
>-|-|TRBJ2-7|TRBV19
CASSIQPEGYEQYF
TGTGCCAGTAGTATACAACCGGAGGGATACGAGCAGTACTTC
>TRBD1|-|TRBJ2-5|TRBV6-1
CASSRPDRGETQYF
TGTGCCAGCAGTAGACCTGACAGGGGAGAGACCCAGTACTTC
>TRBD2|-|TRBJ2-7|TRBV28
CASSFAGGARGEQYF
TGTGCCAGCAGCTTCGCGGGGGGAGCAAGGGGCGAGCAGTACTTC
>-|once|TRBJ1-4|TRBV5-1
CASSLAGTQEKLFF
TGCGCCAGCAGCTTGGCCGGGACACAGGAAAAACTGTTTTTT
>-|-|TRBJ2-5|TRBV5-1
CASSSGVQPLQETQYF
TGCGCCAGCAGCTCGGGGGTCCAACCCCTTCAAGAGACCCAGTACTTC
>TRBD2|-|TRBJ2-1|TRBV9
CATKVGGTSGSKGEQFF
TGTGCCACCAAAGTCGGCGGGACTAGCGGGAGTAAGGGTGAGCAGTTCTTC
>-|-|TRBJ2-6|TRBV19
CASSMWHSGANVLTF
TGTGCCAGTAGTATGTGGCACTCTGGGGCCAACGTCCTGACTTTC
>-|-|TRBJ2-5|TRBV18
CASSPRGYRQETQYF
TGTGCCAGCTCACCACGAGGATATCGCCAAGAGACCCAGTACTTC
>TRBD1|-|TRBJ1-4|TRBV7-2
CASSRQGSAEKLFF
TGTGCCAGCAGCAGACAGGGATCGGCAGAAAAACTGTTTTTT
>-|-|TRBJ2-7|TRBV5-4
CASSTKVRSYEQYF
TGTGCCAGCAGCACGAAGGTTCGCTCCTACGAGCAGTACTTC
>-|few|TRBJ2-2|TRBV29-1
CSVYNTGELFF
TGCAGCGTTTATAACACCGGGGAGCTGTTTTTT
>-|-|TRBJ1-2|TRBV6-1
CASSEGIFRQSYGYTF
TGTGCCAGCAGTGAAGGAATATTTAGACAGTCATATGGCTACACCTTC
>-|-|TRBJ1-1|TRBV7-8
CASSPLGQPNTEAFF
TGTGCCAGCAGCCCCCTGGGACAACCGAACACTGAAGCTTTCTTT
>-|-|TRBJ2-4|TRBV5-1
CASSSPGVSNIQYF
TGCGCCAGCAGCTCGCCAGGGGTTTCAAACATTCAGTACTTC
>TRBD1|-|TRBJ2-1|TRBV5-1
CASSSGTEVNEQFF
TGCGCCAGCAGCTCCGGGACAGAGGTCAATGAGCAGTTCTTC
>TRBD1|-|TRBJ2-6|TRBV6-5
CASSSSGTVPVLTF
TGTGCCAGCAGTTCTTCCGGGACAGTCCCCGTCCTGACTTTC